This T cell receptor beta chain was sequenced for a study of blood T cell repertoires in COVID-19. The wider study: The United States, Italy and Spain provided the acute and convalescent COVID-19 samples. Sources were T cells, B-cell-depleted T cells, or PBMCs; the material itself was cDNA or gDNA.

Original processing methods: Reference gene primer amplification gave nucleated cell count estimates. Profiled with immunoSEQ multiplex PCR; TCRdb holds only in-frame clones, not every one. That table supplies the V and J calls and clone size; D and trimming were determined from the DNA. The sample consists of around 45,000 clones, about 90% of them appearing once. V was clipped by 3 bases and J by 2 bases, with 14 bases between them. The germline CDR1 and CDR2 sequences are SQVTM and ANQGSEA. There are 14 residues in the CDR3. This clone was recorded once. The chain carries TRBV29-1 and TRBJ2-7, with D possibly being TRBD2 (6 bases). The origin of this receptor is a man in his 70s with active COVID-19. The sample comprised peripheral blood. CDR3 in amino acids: CSVDGGTRPYEQYF. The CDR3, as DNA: TGCAGCGTTGATGGTGGGACTCGACCCTACGAGCAGTACTTC.